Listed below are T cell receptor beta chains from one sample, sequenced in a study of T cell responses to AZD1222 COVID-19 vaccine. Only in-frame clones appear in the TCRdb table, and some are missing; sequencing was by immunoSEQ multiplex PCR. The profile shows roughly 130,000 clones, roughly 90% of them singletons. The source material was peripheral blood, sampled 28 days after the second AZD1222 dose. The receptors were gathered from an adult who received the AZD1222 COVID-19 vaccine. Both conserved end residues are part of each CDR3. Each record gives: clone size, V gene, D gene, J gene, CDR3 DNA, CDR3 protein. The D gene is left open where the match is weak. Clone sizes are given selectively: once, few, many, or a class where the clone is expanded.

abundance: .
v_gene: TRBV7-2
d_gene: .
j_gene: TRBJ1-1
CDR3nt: TGTGCCAGCAGCCTAAATGCGGGGGTTGGGTACACTGAAGCTTTCTTT
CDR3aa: CASSLNAGVGYTEAFF

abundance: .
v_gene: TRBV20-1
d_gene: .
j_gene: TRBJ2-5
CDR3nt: TGCAGTGCTGAGAACTCGGAGACCCAGTACTTC
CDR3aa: CSAENSETQYF

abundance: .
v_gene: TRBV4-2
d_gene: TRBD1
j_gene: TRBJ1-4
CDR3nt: TGTGCCAGCAGCCAACGCGTCGGGACAGGGGATGAAAAACTGTTTTTT
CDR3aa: CASSQRVGTGDEKLFF

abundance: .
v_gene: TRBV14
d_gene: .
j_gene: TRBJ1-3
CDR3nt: TGTGCCAGCAGCCAAGTAAACGTGGGAAACACCATATATTTT
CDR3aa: CASSQVNVGNTIYF

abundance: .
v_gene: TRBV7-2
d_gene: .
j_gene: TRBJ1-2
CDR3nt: TGTGCCAGCAGTCTAAAATTGGACAGCAACTATGGCTACACCTTC
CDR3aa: CASSLKLDSNYGYTF

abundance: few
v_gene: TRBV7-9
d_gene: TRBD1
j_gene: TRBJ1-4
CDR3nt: TGTGCCAGCAGCCACCGACAGGGGGGTACTAATGAAAAACTGTTTTTT
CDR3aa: CASSHRQGGTNEKLFF

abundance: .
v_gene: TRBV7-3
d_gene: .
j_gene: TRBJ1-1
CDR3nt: TGTGCCAGCAGCCGAAACCCTCAGGGGTCAACTGAAGCTTTCTTT
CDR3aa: CASSRNPQGSTEAFF

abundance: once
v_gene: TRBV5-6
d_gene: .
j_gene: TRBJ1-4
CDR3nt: TGTGCCAGCAGCTCCCAGCGGGGTGAAAAACTGTTTTTT
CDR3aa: CASSSQRGEKLFF

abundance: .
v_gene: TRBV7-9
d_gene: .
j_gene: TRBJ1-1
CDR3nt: TGTGCCGATTCGCGGGTTAACACTGAAGCTTTCTTT
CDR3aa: CADSRVNTEAFF

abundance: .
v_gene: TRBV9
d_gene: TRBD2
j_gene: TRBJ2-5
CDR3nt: TGTGCCAGCAGCGTAGGAGCTAGCGGGGCAGGCGAGGAGACCCAGTACTTC
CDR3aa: CASSVGASGAGEETQYF

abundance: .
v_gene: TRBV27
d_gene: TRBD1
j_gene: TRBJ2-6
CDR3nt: TGTGCCAGCAGTTTAGCCAGGGGGCGAGGGGCCAACGTCCTGACTTTC
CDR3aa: CASSLARGRGANVLTF

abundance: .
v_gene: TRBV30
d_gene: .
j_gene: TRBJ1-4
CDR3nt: TGTGCCTGGACCCCCTACACATCAACTAATGAAAAACTGTTTTTT
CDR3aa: CAWTPYTSTNEKLFF

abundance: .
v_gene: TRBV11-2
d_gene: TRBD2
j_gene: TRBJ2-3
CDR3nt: TGTGCCACCCGGACTAGCGGGGGGGTGGATACGCAGTATTTT
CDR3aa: CATRTSGGVDTQYF

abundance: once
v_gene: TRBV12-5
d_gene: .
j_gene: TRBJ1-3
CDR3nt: TGTGCTAGTGGCTCGAGTGGCTCTGGAAACACCATATATTTT
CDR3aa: CASGSSGSGNTIYF

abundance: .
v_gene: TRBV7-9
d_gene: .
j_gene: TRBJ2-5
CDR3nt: TGTGCCAGCAGCTCCACTCTGGAGGAGACCCAGTACTTC
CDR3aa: CASSSTLEETQYF

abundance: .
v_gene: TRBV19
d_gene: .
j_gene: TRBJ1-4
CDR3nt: TGTGCCAGTAAACCCGGGTGGGAGAGTGAAAAACTGTTTTTT
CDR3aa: CASKPGWESEKLFF

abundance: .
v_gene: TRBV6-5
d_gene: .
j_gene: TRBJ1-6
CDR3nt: TGTGCCAGCAGCCTCCTGGACAAGTATAATTCACCCCTCCACTTT
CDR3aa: CASSLLDKYNSPLHF

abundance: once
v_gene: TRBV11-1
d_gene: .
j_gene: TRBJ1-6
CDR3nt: TGTGCCAGCAGCTCATCTAGTTGGTCACCCCTCCACTTT
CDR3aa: CASSSSSWSPLHF

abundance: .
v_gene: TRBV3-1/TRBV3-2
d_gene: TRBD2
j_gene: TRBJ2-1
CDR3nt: TGTGCCAGCAGCGACAGCGGGAGGCCCCGGAGCGAGCAGTTCTTC
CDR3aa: CASSDSGRPRSEQFF

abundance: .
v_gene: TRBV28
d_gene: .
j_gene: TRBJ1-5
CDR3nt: TGTGCCAGCAACGGAGGGTTGAGCAATCAGCCCCAGCATTTT
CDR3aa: CASNGGLSNQPQHF

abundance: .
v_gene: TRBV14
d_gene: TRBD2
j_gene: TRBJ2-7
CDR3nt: TGTGCCAGCAGCGACCCTAGCGGGGGTTCCTACGAGCAGTACTTC
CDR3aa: CASSDPSGGSYEQYF

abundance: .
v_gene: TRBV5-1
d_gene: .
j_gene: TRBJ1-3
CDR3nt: TGCGCCAGCAGCCCCGGCACAGGATCCTCTGGAAACACCATATATTTT
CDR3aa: CASSPGTGSSGNTIYF

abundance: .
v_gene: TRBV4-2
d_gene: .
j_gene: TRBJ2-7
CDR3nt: TGTGCCAGCAGCCAAGATCTGGGGGGATTCTACGAGCAGTACTTC
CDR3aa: CASSQDLGGFYEQYF

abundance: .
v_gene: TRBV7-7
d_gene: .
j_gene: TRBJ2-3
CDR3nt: TGTGCCAGCAGCTTACGCCCGGGGTGGACAGATACGCAGTATTTT
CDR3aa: CASSLRPGWTDTQYF

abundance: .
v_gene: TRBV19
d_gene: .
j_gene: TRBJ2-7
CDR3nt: TGTGCCAGTAGTATCTCGGCAGGTCCCTACGAGCAGTACTTC
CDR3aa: CASSISAGPYEQYF

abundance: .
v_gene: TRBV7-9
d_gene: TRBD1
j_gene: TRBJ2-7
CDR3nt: TGTGCCAGCAGCACTTGGGACAGGGCCAACGAGCAGTACTTC
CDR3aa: CASSTWDRANEQYF

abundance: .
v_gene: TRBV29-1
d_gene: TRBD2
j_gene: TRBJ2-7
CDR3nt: TGCAGCGTTGTGGGGCTAGCGGGAGGCTACGAGCAGTACTTC
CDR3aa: CSVVGLAGGYEQYF

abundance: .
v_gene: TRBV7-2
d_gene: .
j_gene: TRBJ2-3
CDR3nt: TGTGCCAGCAGCTCGGCTTTTGGTCTAGATGGTCCAGATACGCAGTATTTT
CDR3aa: CASSSAFGLDGPDTQYF

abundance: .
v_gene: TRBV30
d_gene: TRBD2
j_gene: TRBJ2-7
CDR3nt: TGTGCCTGGGGACCGGGACTAGCGGGAGACGAGCAGTACTTC
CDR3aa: CAWGPGLAGDEQYF

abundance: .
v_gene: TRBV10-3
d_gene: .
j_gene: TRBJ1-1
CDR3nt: TGTGCCATCAGTGAGTCAGGCGACTTCGTGGGGACTGAAGCTTTCTTT
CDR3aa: CAISESGDFVGTEAFF

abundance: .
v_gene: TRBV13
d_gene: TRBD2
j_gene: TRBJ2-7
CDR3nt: TGTGCCAGCAGACCCCTAGCGGGATTGATCGAGCAGTACTTC
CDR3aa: CASRPLAGLIEQYF

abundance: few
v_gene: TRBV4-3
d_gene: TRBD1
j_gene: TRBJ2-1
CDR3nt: TGCGCCAGCAGCGCGAGGGACAGGGAAAAGGGCGATGAGCAGTTCTTC
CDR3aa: CASSARDREKGDEQFF

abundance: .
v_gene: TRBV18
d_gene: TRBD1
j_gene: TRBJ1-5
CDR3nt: TGTGCCAGCTCGGAGGGACAGTCTAGCAATCAGCCCCAGCATTTT
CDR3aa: CASSEGQSSNQPQHF

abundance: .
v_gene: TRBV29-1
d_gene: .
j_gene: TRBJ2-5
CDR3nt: TGCAGCTCCCGGGACACCCAAGAGACCCAGTACTTC
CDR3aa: CSSRDTQETQYF

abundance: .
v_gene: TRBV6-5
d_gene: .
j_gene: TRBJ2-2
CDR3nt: TGTGCCAGCAGCAGGGACCCAGCGAACACCGGGGAGCTGTTTTTT
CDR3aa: CASSRDPANTGELFF

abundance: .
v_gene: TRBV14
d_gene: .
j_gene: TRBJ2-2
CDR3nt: TGTGCCAGCAGCAAGACATTGAACACCGGGGAGCTGTTTTTT
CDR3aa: CASSKTLNTGELFF

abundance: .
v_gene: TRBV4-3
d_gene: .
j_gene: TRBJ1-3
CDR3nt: TGCGCCAGCAGCCAAGATGTGGGGAGCTCTGGAAACACCATATATTTT
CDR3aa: CASSQDVGSSGNTIYF

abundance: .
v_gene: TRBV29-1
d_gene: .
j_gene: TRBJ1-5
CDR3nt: TGCAGCGTTGAAGATAGCAATCAGCCCCAGCATTTT
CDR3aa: CSVEDSNQPQHF

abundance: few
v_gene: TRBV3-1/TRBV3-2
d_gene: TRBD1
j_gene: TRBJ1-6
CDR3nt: TGTGCCAGCAGCCCCGGACAGGGGGGCAATTCACCCCTCCACTTT
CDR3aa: CASSPGQGGNSPLHF

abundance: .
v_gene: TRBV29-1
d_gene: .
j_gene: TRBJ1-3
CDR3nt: TGCAGCGTTAAGGTCTGGGTCGGACCTGGAAACACCATATATTTT
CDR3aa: CSVKVWVGPGNTIYF

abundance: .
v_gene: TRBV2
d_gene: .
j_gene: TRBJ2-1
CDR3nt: TGTGCCAGCAGTGTACGGGTTCCCGATACGGATAGTGAGCAGTTCTTC
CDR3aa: CASSVRVPDTDSEQFF

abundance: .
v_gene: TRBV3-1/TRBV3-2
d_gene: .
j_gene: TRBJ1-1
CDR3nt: TGTGCCAGCAGCCACTTTGGCAGGGAAAATGAAGCTTTCTTT
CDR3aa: CASSHFGRENEAFF

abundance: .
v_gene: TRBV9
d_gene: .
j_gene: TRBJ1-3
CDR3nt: TGTGCCAGCAGCATAGGGGGGGGCTCTGGAAACACCATATATTTT
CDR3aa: CASSIGGGSGNTIYF

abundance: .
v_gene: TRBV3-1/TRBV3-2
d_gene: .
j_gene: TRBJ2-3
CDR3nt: TGTGCCAGCAGCCCCGCTGGTGATACGCAGTATTTT
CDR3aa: CASSPAGDTQYF

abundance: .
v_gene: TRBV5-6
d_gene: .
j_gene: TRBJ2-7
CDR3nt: TGTGCCAGCAGCTTTGGCAGGTCCGCCTACGAGCAGTACTTC
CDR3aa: CASSFGRSAYEQYF

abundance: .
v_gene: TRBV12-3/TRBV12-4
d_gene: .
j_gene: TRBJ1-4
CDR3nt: TGTGCCAGCAGTTTGGGGGAAAAACTGTTTTTT
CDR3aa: CASSLGEKLFF